These T cell receptor beta chains were read from a single sample in a study of blood T cell repertoires in COVID-19. Some clones are missing from TCRdb's copy, which holds only in-frame ones; the method was immunoSEQ multiplex PCR. The table has roughly 13,000 clones, 73% seen once. The sequenced material came from peripheral blood. These receptors were taken from an older man with acute or convalescent COVID-19. Each CDR3 is given with its conserved first and last residue. Fields, in order: clone size, V gene, J gene, D gene, CDR3 DNA, CDR3 protein. D genes are given only for firm matches. Expanded clones get a size class; other rows say once, few or many, or leave the size out.

>NA|TRBV9|TRBJ1-2|NA
TGTGCCAGCAGCGTAGATGCAGTACCGTACACCTTC
CASSVDAVPYTF
>NA|TRBV9|TRBJ2-3|NA
TGTGCCAGCAGCACCCCGGGGGAGTCAATCCCCACAGATACGCAGTATTTT
CASSTPGESIPTDTQYF
>NA|TRBV14|TRBJ1-1|TRBD1
TGTGCCAGCAGCCTCGGACAGGGGGCTTTTAATGAAGCTTTCTTT
CASSLGQGAFNEAFF
>NA|TRBV28|TRBJ1-2|TRBD1
TGTGCCGGCCGGGACAGTAACTATGGCTACACCTTC
CAGRDSNYGYTF
>NA|TRBV30|TRBJ1-5|TRBD1
TGTGCCTGGAGTGTCGAAGATGGGACAGGGGGTTATCAGCCCCAGCATTTT
CAWSVEDGTGGYQPQHF
>NA|TRBV19|TRBJ1-2|TRBD1
TGTGCCAGTAGTATTGGAACAGGGGCGTACGGCTACACCTTC
CASSIGTGAYGYTF
>NA|TRBV29-1|TRBJ2-2|NA
TGCAGCGTTAAAAAAGCCACCGGGGAGCTGTTTTTT
CSVKKATGELFF
>NA|TRBV5-6|TRBJ1-4|TRBD1
TGTGCCAGCAGCTCCCCGGGACAGGGGAATGAAAAACTGTTTTTT
CASSSPGQGNEKLFF
>NA|TRBV6-1|TRBJ2-7|NA
TGTGCCAGCAGTGAAAAGCAGGGTCTGTGGGACGAGCAGTACTTC
CASSEKQGLWDEQYF
>few|TRBV28|TRBJ2-3|TRBD2
TGTGCCACCCTTACCGCGGGGGTTTTATCTACGCAGTATTTT
CATLTAGVLSTQYF
>NA|TRBV29-1|TRBJ2-7|NA
TGCAGCGTGGGGGGGGCACCTACCTACGAGCAGTACTTC
CSVGGAPTYEQYF
>NA|TRBV6-2/TRBV6-3|TRBJ2-3|TRBD2
TGTGCCAGCAGTTACGAGCGGGGCGGGGGGGCCGAAGATACGCAGTATTTT
CASSYERGGGAEDTQYF
>NA|TRBV6-5|TRBJ2-1|TRBD2
TGTGCCAGCAGTTACGGCGACGGACTAGCGGAGCAGTTCTTC
CASSYGDGLAEQFF
>NA|TRBV29-1|TRBJ1-2|NA
TGCAGCGTTGAACAGATTAACTATGGCTACACCTTC
CSVEQINYGYTF
>few|TRBV19|TRBJ2-3|NA
TGTGCCAGTAGCCGTCAGGGAAAGGGTAGCACAGATACGCAGTATTTT
CASSRQGKGSTDTQYF
>NA|TRBV5-1|TRBJ1-4|NA
TGCGCCAGCAGCCCGTCCTCGGGTGCAACTAATGAAAAACTGTTTTTT
CASSPSSGATNEKLFF
>NA|TRBV5-1|TRBJ2-2|NA
TGCGCCAGCAGCTCTGGACTAAACACCGGGGAGCTGTTTTTT
CASSSGLNTGELFF
>NA|TRBV7-2|TRBJ1-3|NA
TGTGCCAGCAGCTCGCGATCTGGAAACACCATATATTTT
CASSSRSGNTIYF
>NA|TRBV5-4|TRBJ2-1|TRBD2
TGTGCCTTCGGGACTAGCGGCCTTGGCTCCTACAATGAGCAGTTCTTC
CAFGTSGLGSYNEQFF
>NA|TRBV14|TRBJ2-7|NA
TGTGCCAGCAGCCAAGTAGGCTGGCTCGGCGACGGGATCTCCTACGAGCAGTACTTC
CASSQVGWLGDGISYEQYF
>NA|TRBV19|TRBJ2-1|TRBD2
TGTGCCAGTAGCGTTGGACTAGCGGGGGGGCAAGGTGAGCAGTTCTTC
CASSVGLAGGQGEQFF
>NA|TRBV2|TRBJ1-5|NA
TGTGCCAACAGTGAGAACCGACTGGATCAGCCCCAGCATTTT
CANSENRLDQPQHF
>NA|TRBV7-2|TRBJ1-1|TRBD1
TGTGCCAGCAGCCCTCGACAGGGGAACACTGAAGCTTTCTTT
CASSPRQGNTEAFF
>NA|TRBV10-1|TRBJ2-7|NA
TGCGCCAGCAGTGAAGTGGAGCCAGGGCGGTTTTACGAGCAGTACTTC
CASSEVEPGRFYEQYF
>NA|TRBV6-4|TRBJ1-6|NA
TGTGCCAGCAGTGAGTCGCCAGGATCACCCCTCCACTTT
CASSESPGSPLHF
>NA|TRBV6-1|TRBJ2-7|NA
TGTGCCAGCAGTCCGCAGGGCGAGCAGTACTTC
CASSPQGEQYF
>NA|TRBV14|TRBJ1-3|NA
TGTGCCAGCATGCACTTCTCTGGAAACACCATATATTTT
CASMHFSGNTIYF
>NA|TRBV15|TRBJ2-4|NA
TGTGCCACCAGCAGAGGATGGGACACGCTAGCCAAAAACATTCAGTACTTC
CATSRGWDTLAKNIQYF
>NA|TRBV5-5|TRBJ2-1|TRBD2
TGTGCCAGCAGCTCCGGACTAGCGGTTTTAGGGGGTGAGCAGTTCTTC
CASSSGLAVLGGEQFF
>NA|TRBV30|TRBJ1-1|TRBD1
TGTGCCGGCCGTCACAGGGGAGGGAACACTGAAGCTTTCTTT
CAGRHRGGNTEAFF
>NA|TRBV3-1/TRBV3-2|TRBJ2-2|TRBD1
TGTGCCAGCAGCCAAGTTCTAAACAGGGGGATTGAGGAGCTGTTTTTT
CASSQVLNRGIEELFF
>NA|TRBV27|TRBJ2-7|TRBD1
TGTGCCAGCAGTTTGACAGGGGGAGAGCAGTACTTC
CASSLTGGEQYF
>NA|TRBV30|TRBJ1-6|TRBD1
TGTGCCTGGAACGGACAGGGGGCATCACCCCTCCACTTT
CAWNGQGASPLHF
>medium-sized|TRBV19|TRBJ2-1|TRBD2
TGTGCCAGTAGTAGGACTAGCGGAGATTACAATGAGCAGTTCTTC
CASSRTSGDYNEQFF
>NA|TRBV9|TRBJ2-7|TRBD2
TGTGCCAGCAGCACTTGGGGTACTAGCGACGAGCAGTACTTC
CASSTWGTSDEQYF
>NA|TRBV5-1|TRBJ2-1|TRBD1
TGCGCCAGCAGTATAGGACAGGGGATGACCCCTATAGAGACAATAGGAGACAATGAGCAGTTCTTC
CASSIGQGMTPIETIGDNEQFF
>NA|TRBV19|TRBJ1-5|NA
TGTGCCAGTATTAAGGGGCCGTCCCGACGACTCAATCAGCCCCAGCATTTT
CASIKGPSRRLNQPQHF
>medium-sized|TRBV24-1|TRBJ2-7|NA
TGTGCCACCAGTGATGACTGGCCGGGGGAGCAGTACTTC
CATSDDWPGEQYF
>NA|TRBV7-2|TRBJ2-2|NA
TGTGCCAGCAAACCCACCCCTGCCCCGGTGGCCGGGGAGCTGTTTTTT
CASKPTPAPVAGELFF
>NA|TRBV5-4|TRBJ1-1|NA
TGTGCCAGCAGTAAGACAGAGCAACTGAACACTGAAGCTTTCTTT
CASSKTEQLNTEAFF
>NA|TRBV11-2|TRBJ2-3|NA
TGTGCCAGCAGCTTTAACACAGGGCGAGGAGATACGCAGTATTTT
CASSFNTGRGDTQYF
>NA|TRBV4-1|TRBJ2-1|NA
TGCGCCAGCAGCCAAGCCCACCCAGGCTACTACAATGAGCAGTTCTTC
CASSQAHPGYYNEQFF
>NA|TRBV4-1|TRBJ1-5|TRBD1
TGCGCCAGCAGCCCTCCAGGGGGCGGTCAGCCCCAGCATTTT
CASSPPGGGQPQHF
>medium-sized|TRBV29-1|TRBJ1-5|NA
TGCAGCGTTGTTGTGGCAGGGGATCAGCCCCAGCATTTT
CSVVVAGDQPQHF
>NA|TRBV7-9|TRBJ1-6|TRBD1
TGTGCCAGCAGCTCTGGACAGGGCTTCTATAATTCACCCCTCCACTTT
CASSSGQGFYNSPLHF
>NA|TRBV5-1|TRBJ2-2|TRBD1
TGCGCCAGCACCGAAGGACAGGGGTACACCGGGGAGCTGTTTTTT
CASTEGQGYTGELFF
>medium-sized|TRBV6-5|TRBJ2-7|TRBD1
TGTGCCAGCAGCCCCGGGACAGGGCGCTACGAGCAGTACTTC
CASSPGTGRYEQYF
>NA|TRBV7-9|TRBJ1-2|TRBD1
TGTGCCAGCAGCGGACCCAATTCAGACAGGGGAGGGTATGGCTACACCTTC
CASSGPNSDRGGYGYTF